Each of the 14 T cell receptor beta chains below was sequenced from the same sample in a study of T cell responses to AZD1222 COVID-19 vaccine. The table came from immunoSEQ multiplex PCR; TCRdb's copy has only in-frame clones and leaves some out. Among around 150,000 clones listed, roughly 86% were seen once. The source material was peripheral blood, sampled on day 0 of AZD1222 vaccination. These receptor sequences come from an adult in good health.

This sequence joins TRBV7-2 and TRBJ1-1; no reliable D call. The V and J ends lost 5 bases and 7 bases respectively, with 20 bases between them. Germline V gives CDR1 SGHTA, CDR2 FQGNSA. This CDR3 has 15 amino acids. CDR3 sequence: CASSPVKTNGDEAFF. For the CDR3, the DNA is TGTGCCAGCAGCCCCGTAAAGACGAACGGGGATGAAGCTTTCTTT.

This rearrangement joins TRBV7-9 to TRBJ2-7; D unclear. Trimming left V 5 bases short and J 3 bases short, with 5 bases between. Germline-derived CDR1 and CDR2 are SEHNR and FQNEAQ (reference sequence). The CDR3 has 11 amino acids. CDR3 amino acids: CASSPIYEQYF. DNA of the CDR3: TGTGCCAGCAGCCCCATCTACGAGCAGTACTTC. Filled out from reference TRBV7-9 and TRBJ2-7, the complete variable domain reads DTGVSQNPRHKITKRGQNVTFRCDPISEHNRLYWYRQTLGQGPEFLTYFQNEAQLEKSRLLSDRFSAERPKGSFSTLEIQRTEQGDSAMYLCASSPIYEQYFGPGTRLTVT.

This chain links TRBV28 with TRBJ1-2, with 7 nucleotides matching TRBD1. The CDR3 is made up of 15 amino acids. Trimming took 7 bases from V and 6 from J; bases not matched to a gene: 14. CDR1 and CDR2 from the germline V gene are MDHEN and SYDVKM. Written as DNA, the CDR3 is TGTGCCAGCACCCTTACACCGGGACAGCCTAATGGCTACACCTTC. Translated, it gives CASTLTPGQPNGYTF.

The rearrangement links TRBV6-2 or TRBV6-3 to TRBJ1-1; the D gene is possibly TRBD1 (5 bases). The V gene's germline CDR1 is MNHEY and CDR2 SVGEGT. The length of the CDR3 is 14 residues. The ends were cut back, 4 bases at V and 0 bases at J, with 9 bases in the middle. DNA for the CDR3: TGTGCCAGCAGTTGGCAGGGAATGAACACTGAAGCTTTCTTT. Its translation is CASSWQGMNTEAFF.

This rearrangement joins TRBV3-1 (or the pseudogene TRBV3-2) to TRBJ2-5; D tentatively reads TRBD1 or TRBD2 (5 bases each). Germline loops: CDR1 LGHDT, CDR2 YNNKEL (reference sequence). The CDR3 runs 12 residues. V dropped 4 bases and J dropped 5 bases, with 8 bases sitting between them. This CDR3 reads CASSPWGETQYF. The CDR3, as DNA: TGTGCCAGCAGCCCGTGGGGGGAGACCCAGTACTTC.

This chain uses TRBV11-3 with TRBJ2-2; TRBD1 is a possible D gene (6 bases). Per germline, CDR1 SGHNT and CDR2 YENEEA. This CDR3 is 15 amino acids long. V was shortened by 5 bases and J by 2 bases, with 12 bases between the two germline ends. The CDR3 sequence is CASSKGHLNTGELFF. DNA for the CDR3: TGTGCCAGCAGCAAGGGACACCTAAACACCGGGGAGCTGTTTTTT.

This clone was detected a few times. The V and J genes are TRBV30 and TRBJ1-5; the D gene is possibly TRBD1 (6 bases). V was shortened by 2 bases and J by 1 base, with 15 bases between the two germline ends. The CDR3 totals 16 residues. Germline V gene lookup returns CDR1 GTSNPN and CDR2 SVGIG (reference sequence). CDR3 amino acids: CAWSTETGRSNQPQHF. The DNA for the CDR3 is TGTGCCTGGAGTACTGAAACAGGGAGAAGCAATCAGCCCCAGCATTTT.

CDR3 residues: CASSLKGGRMTGELFF. The CDR3 DNA reads TGTGCCAGCAGCTTGAAGGGGGGGCGCATGACCGGGGAGCTGTTTTTT. The J gene is TRBJ2-2, the V gene TRBV5-4; tentatively, D is TRBD2 (7 bases). The CDR3 has 16 amino acids. Germline values: CDR1 SGHNT, CDR2 YYREEE (reference sequence). Trimming cost V 1 base and J 5 bases, with 15 bases left between them.

The V call is TRBV9, the J call TRBJ1-4, with 7 bases that match TRBD1. The CDR3 totals 14 residues. J gave up 8 bases and V 0 bases, and 4 bases lay outside the gene matches. CDR1 and CDR2 (germline): SGDLS, YYNGEE. CDR3 sequence reads: CASSVGQGSEKLFF. In nucleotides, the CDR3 is TGTGCCAGCAGCGTAGGACAGGGTAGCGAAAAACTGTTTTTT.

The count of this clone is one. The V gene is TRBV19, the J gene TRBJ2-3, with unresolved D. Germline CDR1 and CDR2: LNHDA and SQIVND (reference sequence). This CDR3 has 14 residues. The V end was cut by 5 bases, the J end by 0 bases, with 9 bases between. This chain's CDR3 is CASSLYGSTDTQYF. CDR3 sequence (DNA): TGTGCCAGTAGTTTGTACGGAAGCACAGATACGCAGTATTTT. Complete variable domain (other parts from reference TRBV19 and TRBJ2-3): DGGITQSPKYLFRKEGQNVTLSCEQNLNHDAMYWYRQDPGQGLRLIYYSQIVNDFQKGDIAEGYSVSREKKESFPLTVTSAQKNPTAFYLCASSLYGSTDTQYFGPGTRLTVL.

V is TRBV27 and J is TRBJ1-5; D unclear. V was cut by 2 bases and J by 2 bases, with 7 bases left in between. The CDR3 extends over 14 amino acids. CDR1 MNHEY and CDR2 SMNVEV come from the germline V gene (reference sequence). CDR3 nucleotide sequence: TGTGCCAGCAGTTTAAGTGTTGGCAATCAGCCCCAGCATTTT. Its translation: CASSLSVGNQPQHF.

The V gene is TRBV5-4, the J gene TRBJ2-6, with a weak D call TRBD1 (5 bases). The CDR3 is made up of 17 amino acids. Trimming removed 1 base at V and 0 bases at J, with 11 bases between. CDR1 is SGHNT, CDR2 YYREEE, per germline (reference sequence). The CDR3 bases are TGTGCCAGCAGCTTGCCAGGGATATACTCTGGGGCCAACGTCCTGACTTTC. Its translation is CASSLPGIYSGANVLTF.

The gene calls are TRBV6-2 or TRBV6-3 and TRBJ1-1; D ambiguous. The V and J ends lost 2 bases and 1 base respectively, with 11 bases between them. CDR1 MNHEY and CDR2 SVGEGT come from the germline V gene. The CDR3 sequence is 15 residues long. CDR3 sequence (DNA): TGTGCCAGCAGTTACCATAACACTGGGAACACTGAAGCTTTCTTT. It specifies CASSYHNTGNTEAFF.

The chain employs TRBV30 and TRBJ1-6, with D maybe TRBD1 (5 bases). V lost 0 bases and J 9 bases, leaving 18 bases between the germline ends. Germline CDR1 is GTSNPN and CDR2 is SVGIG (reference sequence). The CDR3 is made up of 16 amino acids. The CDR3 coding sequence is TGTGCCTGGAGTGTACCTGGGGGAAGACTGGGTTCACCCCTCCACTTT. Its protein product is CAWSVPGGRLGSPLHF.